This T cell receptor (beta chain) was found in a study of T cells after yellow fever vaccination. Study at large: Libraries from low-cell-number fractions were prepared with the SMART-Seq v4 Ultra Low Input RNA kit.

As for this clonotype: The antigen is undetermined. One end of the junction does not line up with germline, which may come from a read error.

5'RACE template switching added a universal primer site and UMIs to TCR cDNA. A single record per CDR3 protein comes from TCRdb applying MiXCR to the 5' RACE reads. The data show 95,000 to 150,000 distinct CDR3 sequences, 8.9% seen once. Findings and caveats of the study: Most primary-vaccination clones recurred post-booster (roughly 97% CD4, 88% CD8).

Germline CDR1 reads LGHNA; CDR2 reads YSLEER. CDR3 length: 12 residues. This TCR came from a young man who received the YFV17D yellow fever vaccine. The input for sequencing was CD8+ T cells sorted from PBMCs, taken on the day of the yellow fever booster vaccination. The chain couples TRBV4-3 to TRBJ1-1; D is ambiguous. Written as DNA, the CDR3 is TGCGCCAGCAGACAAGGTGGCAGGGAAGCTTTCTTT. Amino acid sequence: CASRQGGREAFF.